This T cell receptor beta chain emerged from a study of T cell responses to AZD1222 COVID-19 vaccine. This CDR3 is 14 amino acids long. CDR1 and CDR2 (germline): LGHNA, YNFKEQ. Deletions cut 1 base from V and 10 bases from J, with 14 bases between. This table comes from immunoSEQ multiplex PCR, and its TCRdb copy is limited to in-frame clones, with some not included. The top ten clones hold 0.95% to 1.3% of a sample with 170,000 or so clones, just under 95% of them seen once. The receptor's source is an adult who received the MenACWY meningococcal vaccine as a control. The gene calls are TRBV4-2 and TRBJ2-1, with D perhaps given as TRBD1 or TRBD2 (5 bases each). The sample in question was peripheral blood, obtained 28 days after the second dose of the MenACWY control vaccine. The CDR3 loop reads CASSQVFEGNEQFF. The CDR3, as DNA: TGTGCCAGCAGCCAAGTATTCGAGGGGAACGAGCAGTTCTTC.